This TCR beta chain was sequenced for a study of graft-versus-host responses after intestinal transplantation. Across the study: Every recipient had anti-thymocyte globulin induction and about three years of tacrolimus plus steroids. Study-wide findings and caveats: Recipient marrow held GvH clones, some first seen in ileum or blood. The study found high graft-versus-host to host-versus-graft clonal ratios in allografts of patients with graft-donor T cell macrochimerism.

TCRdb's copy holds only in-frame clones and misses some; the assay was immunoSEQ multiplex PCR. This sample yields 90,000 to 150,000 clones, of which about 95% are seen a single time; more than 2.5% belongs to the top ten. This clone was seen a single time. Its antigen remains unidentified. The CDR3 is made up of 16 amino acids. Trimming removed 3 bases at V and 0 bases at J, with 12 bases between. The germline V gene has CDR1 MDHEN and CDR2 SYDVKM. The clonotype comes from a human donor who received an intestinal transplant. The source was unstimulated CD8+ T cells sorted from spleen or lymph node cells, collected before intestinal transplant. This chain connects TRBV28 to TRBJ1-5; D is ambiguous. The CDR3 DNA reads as TGTGCCAGCAGTTTTTTGGGCACTCTTAGCAATCAGCCCCAGCATTTT. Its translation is CASSFLGTLSNQPQHF.